This T cell receptor beta chain was observed in a study of blood T cells in healthy people across ages. PCR was performed a second time for about 6 to 11 cycles using a sample-barcoded 5' primer and a J-beta primer mix. TCRdb itself ran the 5' RACE reads through MiXCR, one entry per CDR3 protein. The data show roughly 1.4 million distinct CDR3 sequences, with approximately 63% seen just once and more than 6% held by the top ten. The people who gave samples were healthy Caucasians from Russia, aged roughly 6 to 90. No fewer than 7 million PBMCs went into each sample. As regards this clonotype: Its cognate antigen is unknown.

Looked up from germline, CDR1 is SGHTA and CDR2 is FQGNSA. The CDR3 consists of 12 residues. The ends lost 6 bases at V and 9 bases at J; junction bases unmatched: 6. Study-wide results and limits: Those diversity estimates obtained from one million T cells were thought to be underestimates.

Sequenced: blood. V usage is TRBV7-2 and J usage is TRBJ1-1; 8 bases agree with TRBD1. This TCR was sampled from a man younger than 35 in good health. CDR3 DNA sequence: TGTGCCAGCAGATCCCAGGGGGCAAAAGCTTTCTTT. Protein sequence: CASRSQGAKAFF. Supplemented by reference TRBV7-2 and TRBJ1-1, the full variable domain reads GAGVSQSPSNKVTEKGKDVELRCDPISGHTALYWYRQSLGQGLEFLIYFQGNSAPDKSGLPSDRFSAERTGGSVSTLTIQRTQQEDSAVYLCASRSQGAKAFFGQGTRLTVV.